This paragraph covers one TCR beta chain sequence. The sample carries other DNA sequences with the same CDR3. The sample belongs to a study of blood T cell repertoires in COVID-19. Turning to the study itself: Nucleic acid was either cDNA or gDNA, and it came from T cells, B-cell-depleted T cells, or PBMCs.

Cohort assignment relied on participant-reported clinical history. Exposed volunteers were people who met a COVID-19 case within 2 weeks before study entry. This CDR3 spans 15 amino acids. V was pared by 0 bases and J by 1 base, with 10 bases between. CDR1 and CDR2 from the germline V gene are SGDLS and YYNGEE. Assay: immunoSEQ multiplex PCR; the TCRdb copy retains only in-frame clones and omits some. This sample yields 200,000 to 250,000 clones, of which roughly 80% are seen a single time; 3.5% to 4% belongs to the top ten. This receptor was identified in a woman between 40 and 55 years old who had been exposed to COVID-19. The chain recombines TRBV9 with TRBJ1-1; D perhaps matches TRBD1 (5 bases). The sequencing sample was made of PBMCs or T cells enriched from blood (not recorded which). In DNA form, the CDR3 reads TGTGCCAGCAGCGTAGAGGGTAGGGGGAACACTGAAGCTTTCTTT. Protein: CASSVEGRGNTEAFF.